The source of this T cell receptor beta chain is a study of shared clonotypes between healthy human individuals. With regard to this clone: Its matching antigen is unknown.

Findings of the study overall: Incompleteness in sorted-subset sequencing, despite large depth, was shown by rarefaction.

CDR3 size: 12 residues. Between the trimmed V and J ends, which lost 3 bases and 12 bases, there was a span of 15 bases. CDR1 is GTSNPN, CDR2 SVGIG, per germline (reference sequence). Study donors comprised healthy, HIV-negative adults devoid of recent acute infection or vaccination. TCRdb keeps only in-frame clones here, not all; method: immunoSEQ multiplex PCR. Of 850,000 to 1,200,000 clones in the sample, around 76% were seen once. The receptor comes from a man aged 18 to 29 in good health. The chain combines TRBV30 with TRBJ1-3, with D possibly being TRBD1 (6 bases). Material for sequencing was memory CD4+ T cells sorted from blood. Subset of the sample: CD45RA-negative fraction. The CDR3 region is CAWRVARQDIYF. As DNA, the CDR3 is TGTGCCTGGAGAGTAGCCCGACAGGACATATATTTT.